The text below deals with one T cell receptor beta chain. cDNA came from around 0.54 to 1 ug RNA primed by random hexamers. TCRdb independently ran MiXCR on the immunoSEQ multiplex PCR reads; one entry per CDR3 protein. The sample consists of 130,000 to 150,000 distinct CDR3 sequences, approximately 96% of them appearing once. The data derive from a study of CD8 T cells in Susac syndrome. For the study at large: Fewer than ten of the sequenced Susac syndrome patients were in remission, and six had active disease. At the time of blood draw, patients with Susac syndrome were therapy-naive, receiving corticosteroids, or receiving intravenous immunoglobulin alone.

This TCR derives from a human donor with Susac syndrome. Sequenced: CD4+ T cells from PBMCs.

Here the CDR3 reads CASSRAGQGVEKLFF. CDR3 nucleotide sequence: TGTGCCAGCAGTAGGGCGGGGCAGGGGGTTGAAAAACTGTTTTTT. The J gene is TRBJ1-4, the V gene TRBV25-1, with 7 bases fitting TRBD1. J was trimmed by 7 bases and V by 5 bases; bases with no gene match: 10. This CDR3 is built from 15 residues. Per the germline V gene, CDR1 is MGHDK and CDR2 is SYGVNS.